Sequencing of this T cell receptor beta chain was carried out in a study of blood T cell repertoires in COVID-19. Study information: Acute and convalescent COVID-19 specimens originated in the United States, Italy and Spain. The analysed material was cDNA or gDNA that came from T cells, B-cell-depleted T cells, or PBMCs.

As processed by the authors: From reference gene primer amplification, estimates of nucleated cell counts were derived. Clones were sequenced by immunoSEQ multiplex PCR, and TCRdb holds only the in-frame ones, with some missing. The V and J calls and the clone size are those of that table, but D and trimming were determined from the DNA. This sample has roughly 55,000 clones; around 90% occur once, and the top ten carry around 14%. The CDR3 loop spans 16 amino acids. Germline V CDR1 and CDR2: MDHEN, SYDVKM. V was pared by 4 bases and J by 0 bases, with 15 bases between. The chain uses TRBV28 and TRBJ1-1; D gene unclear. Source material: peripheral blood. This receptor was identified in a human donor with active COVID-19. The donor label of this sample is uncertain. The CDR3 DNA follows: TGTGCCAGCAGTTCCCCTGCGGCCGGCGTGAACACTGAAGCTTTCTTT. Protein: CASSSPAAGVNTEAFF.